The 27 T cell receptor beta chains presented below share a single source sample, sequenced in a study of blood T cell repertoires in COVID-19. Repertoires were generated with immunoSEQ multiplex PCR, while TCRdb's copy carries only in-frame clones and drops some. The sample holds about 440,000 clones; 75% to 90% are singletons and the top ten take roughly 4%. The sample was peripheral blood. Every receptor here comes from a woman aged 25 to 39 with acute or convalescent COVID-19.

This CDR3 is CASSFLAGVVETQYF. CDR3 in DNA: TGTGCCAGCAGCTTCCTAGCGGGGGTAGTGGAGACCCAGTACTTC. The chain combines TRBV7-9 with TRBJ2-5; 10 bases align to TRBD2. Unmatched junction bases numbered 6, after V lost 3 bases and J lost 5 bases. Germline values: CDR1 SEHNR, CDR2 FQNEAQ (reference sequence). This CDR3 has 15 residues.

For this clone: Germline is not matched at one junction end, which may reflect a read error. The gene calls are TRBV28 and TRBJ2-1, with D possibly matching TRBD2 (7 bases). This CDR3 region has 14 residues. CDR1 and CDR2 from the germline V gene are MDHEN and SYDVKM. In nucleotides, the CDR3 is TGTGCCAGCATCGACGGAAGGGGGGGGAGACCGTTCCTCTTC. Protein: CASIDGRGGRPFLF.

V gene TRBV30 combines with J gene TRBJ2-1; TRBD1 might be the D (8 bases). This CDR3 spans 15 amino acids. Germline V gene lookup returns CDR1 GTSNPN and CDR2 SVGIG (reference sequence). V was clipped by 0 bases and J by 9 bases, with 18 bases between them. In DNA, the CDR3 is TGTGCCTGGAGTGTAAACCCGACAGGGGAGGGTGAGCAGTTCTTC. This translates into CAWSVNPTGEGEQFF.

This clone occurred once. Here the CDR3 DNA reads TGTGCCAGCAGTCAACCCCTCTCGACATGGGCTAATGAAAAACTGTTTTTT. As protein: CASSQPLSTWANEKLFF. The rearrangement joins TRBV7-8 to TRBJ1-4; D not certain. The CDR3 length is 17 residues. V lost 6 bases and J 3 bases, leaving 20 bases between the germline ends. Germline-derived CDR1 and CDR2 are SGHVS and FQNEAQ.

The genes are TRBV3-1 (or the pseudogene TRBV3-2) and TRBJ1-4; tentatively, D is TRBD1 (5 bases). The length of the CDR3 is 14 residues. Trimming pared 8 bases from V and 8 bases from J, leaving 18 bases between. Germline values: CDR1 LGHDT, CDR2 YNNKEL (reference sequence). The CDR3 is CASSAFTGGEKLFF. The DNA of the CDR3 is TGTGCCAGCTCCGCCTTTACAGGAGGGGAAAAACTGTTTTTT.

V is TRBV7-9 and J is TRBJ2-3, with D possibly matching TRBD1 (6 bases). Trimming stripped 9 bases from V and 0 bases from J, with 16 bases between. CDR3 length: 15 residues. Germline assignment: CDR1 SEHNR and CDR2 FQNEAQ (reference sequence). CDR3 sequence: CASHRDQTSTDTQYF. DNA of the CDR3: TGTGCCAGTCACAGGGACCAGACAAGCACAGATACGCAGTATTTT.

The chain joins TRBV5-1 to TRBJ2-3; TRBD1 aligns across 10 bases. Trimming removed 4 bases from V and 1 base from J; junction bases left unmatched: 3. The CDR3 is made up of 15 amino acids. Germline-derived CDR1 and CDR2 are SGHRS and YFSETQ. CDR3: CASSEGTGGTDTQYF. The CDR3 DNA is TGCGCCAGCAGCGAAGGGACAGGGGGCACAGATACGCAGTATTTT.

V gene TRBV18 combines with J gene TRBJ1-4; 10 bases map to TRBD1. Germline V lookup: CDR1 KGHSH, CDR2 LQKENI. V trimming: 2 bases; J trimming: 6 bases; junction bases outside the gene matches: 3. The CDR3 loop spans 15 amino acids. The CDR3 bases are TGTGCCAGCTCACCAACCGGGACAGGGGATGAAAAACTGTTTTTT. This codes for CASSPTGTGDEKLFF.

The V and J genes are TRBV3-1 (or the pseudogene TRBV3-2) and TRBJ1-1, with 8 nucleotides matching TRBD1. V lost 8 bases, J lost 5 bases, and 7 bases stayed unmatched. This CDR3 has 13 amino acids. The V gene's germline CDR1 is LGHDT and CDR2 YNNKEL (reference sequence). The CDR3 loop is CASSGQGGTEAFF. The CDR3 DNA sequence: TGTGCCAGCTCCGGACAGGGAGGGACTGAAGCTTTCTTT.

The chain recombines TRBV9 with TRBJ1-5, with D perhaps TRBD1 (5 bases). Germline V gives CDR1 SGDLS, CDR2 YYNGEE. Trimming took 3 bases from V and 7 from J, leaving 14 bases between them. The CDR3 contains 14 residues. The CDR3 loop reads CASSAGGAGQPQHF. CDR3 nucleotide sequence: TGTGCCAGCAGCGCAGGAGGGGCAGGGCAGCCCCAGCATTTT. Full variable domain (rest looked up from reference TRBV9 and TRBJ1-5): DSGVTQTPKHLITATGQRVTLRCSPRSGDLSVYWYQQSLDQGLQFLIQYYNGEERAKGNILERFSAQQFPDLHSELNLSSLELGDSALYFCASSAGGAGQPQHFGDGTRLSIL.

The CDR3 protein is CATSRRETGELFF. The CDR3 nucleotides read TGTGCCACCAGTAGGCGGGAAACCGGGGAGCTGTTTTTT. The genes are TRBV24-1 and TRBJ2-2; D may be TRBD2 (6 bases). This CDR3 is built from 13 residues. Germline loops: CDR1 KGHDR, CDR2 SFDVKD. Trimming shortened V by 6 bases and J by 5 bases, and 9 bases separated the two germline ends.

This chain uses TRBV7-9 with TRBJ1-1; no definite D call. Trimming stripped 5 bases from V and 7 bases from J, with 11 bases between. Germline loops: CDR1 SEHNR, CDR2 FQNEAQ (reference sequence). This CDR3 is 12 amino acids long. CDR3 DNA: TGTGCCAGCAGCCGCGAGCGCGTTGAAGCTTTCTTT. This translates into CASSRERVEAFF.

The chain links TRBV7-8 to TRBJ1-1; D gene ambiguous. V lost 4 bases and J lost 4, with 16 bases in between. Per germline, CDR1 SGHVS and CDR2 FQNEAQ. The CDR3 runs to 15 residues. The CDR3 protein is CASSSVRASGTEAFF. Here the CDR3 DNA reads TGTGCCAGCAGCTCGGTACGGGCCAGCGGCACTGAAGCTTTCTTT.

V gene TRBV11-3 combines with J gene TRBJ2-1; D uncertain. Germline V gives CDR1 SGHNT, CDR2 YENEEA. V lost 3 bases, J lost 3 bases, and 15 bases lay in between. This CDR3 contains 16 residues. Here the CDR3 reads CASSFVRRRVYNEQFF. CDR3 sequence (DNA): TGTGCCAGCAGCTTCGTCCGGCGTCGGGTCTACAATGAGCAGTTCTTC.

This clone was recorded once. This chain joins TRBV6-5 and TRBJ1-1; D uncertain. The germline V gene has CDR1 MNHEY and CDR2 SVGAGI. This CDR3 region has 15 residues. Trimming left V 6 bases short and J 2 bases short, with 16 bases between. CDR3 DNA sequence: TGTGCCAGCAGCCAACGCGCTACAGCTAACACTGAAGCTTTCTTT. This encodes CASSQRATANTEAFF.

The chain uses TRBV9 and TRBJ2-5, with TRBD2 identical over 11 bases. CDR3 length: 14 residues. The germline gives CDR1 SGDLS, CDR2 YYNGEE. V gave up 4 bases and J gave up 3 bases; unmatched junction bases: 2. The CDR3 DNA sequence: TGTGCCAGCAGCTTGGGACTAGCGGAAGAGACCCAGTACTTC. Residues: CASSLGLAEETQYF. The full variable domain, rest sourced from reference TRBV9 and TRBJ2-5, is DSGVTQTPKHLITATGQRVTLRCSPRSGDLSVYWYQQSLDQGLQFLIQYYNGEERAKGNILERFSAQQFPDLHSELNLSSLELGDSALYFCASSLGLAEETQYFGPGTRLLVL.

This clone was detected once. V gene TRBV7-8 combines with J gene TRBJ2-1; D is possibly TRBD1 (6 bases). The CDR3 sequence is 15 residues long. Trimming took off 0 bases at V and 6 bases at J, with 12 bases between the two ends. CDR1 and CDR2 (germline): SGHVS, FQNEAQ. In nucleotides, the CDR3 is TGTGCCAGCAGCTTAGCCGCGTGGGGGCTCAATGAGCAGTTCTTC. Translation gives CASSLAAWGLNEQFF.

This sequence joins TRBV2 and TRBJ1-2, with 9 bases that match TRBD1. V trimming: 5 bases; J trimming: 5 bases; junction bases outside the gene matches: 6. Germline CDR1 SNHLY, CDR2 FYNNEI. The CDR3 consists of 14 residues. CDR3: CASSMGQGIYGYTF. The CDR3 bases are TGTGCCAGCAGTATGGGACAGGGTATATATGGCTACACCTTC. The variable domain in full, with the rest retrieved from reference TRBV2 and TRBJ1-2, is EPEVTQTPSHQVTQMGQEVILRCVPISNHLYFYWYRQILGQKVEFLVSFYNNEISEKSEIFDDQFSVERPDGSNFTLKIRSTKLEDSAMYFCASSMGQGIYGYTFGSGTRLTVV.

The rearrangement uses TRBV30 and TRBJ1-1; 9 positions match TRBD1. CDR3 length: 16 amino acids. Germline-derived CDR1 and CDR2 are GTSNPN and SVGIG (reference sequence). After removal of 5 bases from V and 0 bases from J, the junction contained 10 bases not matched to a gene. This CDR3 reads CAWGRRDRVLNTEAFF. CDR3 DNA: TGTGCCTGGGGCCGACGGGACAGGGTTCTGAACACTGAAGCTTTCTTT.

This sequence joins TRBV6-5 and TRBJ2-3; D call uncertain. This CDR3 is built from 14 residues. Germline V gives CDR1 MNHEY, CDR2 SVGAGI. V shed 5 bases and J shed 5 bases, with 14 bases lying between them. The CDR3 reads CASSRTRSQDTQYF. The CDR3 bases are TGTGCCAGCAGTCGAACACGTAGCCAAGATACGCAGTATTTT.

The rearrangement uses TRBV6-2 or TRBV6-3 and TRBJ2-3, with 12 bases matching TRBD2. The V and J ends lost 0 bases and 0 bases, in that order; junction bases with no gene match: 7. CDR3 length: 19 amino acids. Per the germline V gene, CDR1 is MNHEY and CDR2 is SVGEGT. CDR3 sequence (DNA): TGTGCCAGCAGTTACTCTACACGTGGACTAGCGGGGAGCACAGATACGCAGTATTTT. Translation gives CASSYSTRGLAGSTDTQYF.

V usage is TRBV12-5 and J usage is TRBJ2-1, with a possible D match to TRBD2 (5 bases). The CDR3 is 16 amino acids. The V and J ends lost 4 bases and 3 bases respectively, with 16 bases between them. Germline V gives CDR1 LGHNT, CDR2 FRNRAP. The CDR3 DNA follows: TGTGCTAGTGGTTCCCCGGAGGCCCGGTACTACAATGAGCAGTTCTTC. Translation: CASGSPEARYYNEQFF.

The rearrangement joins TRBV27 to TRBJ2-1; D is perhaps TRBD1 (6 bases). V was shortened by 4 bases and J by 0 bases, with 10 bases between the two germline ends. This CDR3 is 15 amino acids long. CDR1 is MNHEY, CDR2 SMNVEV, per germline (reference sequence). CDR3 residues: CASSSYRDSYNEQFF. As DNA, the CDR3 is TGTGCCAGCAGTTCCTACAGGGACTCCTACAATGAGCAGTTCTTC.

This CDR3 is CASTRDSQITNEKLFF. CDR3 coding DNA: TGTGCCAGCACCCGGGACAGTCAAATAACTAATGAAAAACTGTTTTTT. This chain uses TRBV2 with TRBJ1-4; 7 nucleotides align to TRBD1. V dropped 7 bases and J dropped 1; count of bases not matched to a gene: 9. CDR3 length: 16 residues. Germline values: CDR1 SNHLY, CDR2 FYNNEI.

The V and J genes are TRBV28 and TRBJ2-3, with 7 positions matching TRBD2. The germline gives CDR1 MDHEN, CDR2 SYDVKM. V shed 7 bases, J shed 1 base, and the junction held 2 bases outside the gene matches. The CDR3 consists of 13 residues. In DNA, the CDR3 is TGTGCCAGCAAACGGGGGGGCACAGATACGCAGTATTTT. Translated, it gives CASKRGGTDTQYF.

The rearrangement uses TRBV12-3 or TRBV12-4 and TRBJ1-1; maybe TRBD1 (6 bases). The germline V and J ends were trimmed by 7 bases and 4 bases, with 13 bases remaining between them. The CDR3 runs 13 residues. The CDR3 here is CASTNRGGTEAFF. The CDR3 bases are TGTGCCAGCACTAATAGGGGGGGCACTGAAGCTTTCTTT.

The chain joins TRBV6-5 to TRBJ2-5, with D possibly being TRBD1 (6 bases). The CDR3 loop spans 12 amino acids. Between the trimmed V and J ends, which lost 7 bases and 6 bases, there was a span of 12 bases. Germline V gene lookup returns CDR1 MNHEY and CDR2 SVGAGI. The CDR3 here is CASNREWKTQYF. CDR3 nucleotide sequence: TGTGCCAGCAACAGGGAATGGAAGACCCAGTACTTC.